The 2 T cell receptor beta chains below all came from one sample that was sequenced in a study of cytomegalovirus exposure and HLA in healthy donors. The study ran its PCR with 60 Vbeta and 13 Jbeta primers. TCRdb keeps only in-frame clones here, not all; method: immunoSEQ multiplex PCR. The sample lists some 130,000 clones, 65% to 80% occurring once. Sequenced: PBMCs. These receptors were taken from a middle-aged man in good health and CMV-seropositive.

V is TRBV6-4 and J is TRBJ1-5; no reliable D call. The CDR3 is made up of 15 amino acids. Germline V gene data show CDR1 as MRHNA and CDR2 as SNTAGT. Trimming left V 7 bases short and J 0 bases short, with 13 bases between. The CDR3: CASKSQPYSNQPQHF. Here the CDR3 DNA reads TGTGCCAGCAAATCACAGCCATATAGCAATCAGCCCCAGCATTTT.

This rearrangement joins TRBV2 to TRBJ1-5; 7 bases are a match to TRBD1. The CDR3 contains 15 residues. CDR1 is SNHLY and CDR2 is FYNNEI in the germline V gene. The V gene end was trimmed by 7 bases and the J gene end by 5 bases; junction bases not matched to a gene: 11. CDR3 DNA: TGTGCCAGCAAAAACCGGGACAGAGGGGATCAGCCCCAGCATTTT. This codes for CASKNRDRGDQPQHF. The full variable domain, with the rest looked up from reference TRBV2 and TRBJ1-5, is EPEVTQTPSHQVTQMGQEVILRCVPISNHLYFYWYRQILGQKVEFLVSFYNNEISEKSEIFDDQFSVERPDGSNFTLKIRSTKLEDSAMYFCASKNRDRGDQPQHFGDGTRLSIL.